This T cell receptor (beta chain) was recorded in a study of spatial heterogeneity in lung cancer. Trimming took 0 bases from V and 5 from J, leaving 14 bases between them. This CDR3 is 15 amino acids long. Germline V gives CDR1 SGDLS, CDR2 YYNGEE. Time point meaning: sample taken at primary tumor resection. In each case, whole RNA from tumor, nontumor lung or frozen PBMC was sequenced unsorted. TCRdb used MiXCR to reprocess the 5' RACE reads, holding one entry per CDR3 protein. The table records 50,000 or so distinct CDR3 sequences, 7.5% to 9% of them present only once. Here the sequenced sample was PBMCs, taken at surgery. The genes are TRBV9 and TRBJ1-2; TRBD1 might be the D (6 bases). The TCR sequence derives from a female donor with early-stage non-small cell lung cancer. This CDR3 is CASSVAPGAQYGYTF. In DNA form, the CDR3 reads TGTGCCAGCAGCGTAGCTCCGGGGGCGCAATATGGCTACACCTTC.